The entry below gives a single T cell receptor beta chain sequence along with its context. The record originates from a study of blood T cell repertoires in COVID-19. Whole-study context: Collection of acute and convalescent COVID-19 samples took place in the United States, Italy and Spain. The cDNA or gDNA used as material had been derived from T cells, B-cell-depleted T cells, or PBMCs.

Here immunoSEQ multiplex PCR was the method, and the copy in TCRdb shows in-frame clones only, minus some. The sample consists of roughly 420,000 clones, approximately 87% of them appearing once. The CDR3 has 13 residues. With 4 bases removed from V and 5 bases from J, the gap between germline ends came to 14 bases. Germline V lookup: CDR1 SQVTM, CDR2 ANQGSEA. The receptor comes from a woman under 40 with acute COVID-19. The chain carries TRBV29-1 and TRBJ1-1; D is unclear. Sequencing was carried out using PBMCs or T cells enriched from blood (not recorded which). For the CDR3, the DNA is TGCAGCGTTGCAGTGGAAAGGAGGACTGAAGCTTTCTTT. Translating gives CSVAVERRTEAFF. Variable domain in full (rest from reference TRBV29-1 and TRBJ1-1): SAVISQKPSRDICQRGTSLTIQCQVDSQVTMMFWYRQQPGQSLTLIATANQGSEATYESGFVIDKFPISRPNLTFSTLTVSNMSPEDSSIYLCSVAVERRTEAFFGQGTRLTVV.